A single sample gave rise to the 5 T cell receptor beta chains below, sequenced in a study of CD8+CD57+ T cells in acquired aplastic anemia. Genomic DNA provided the template from which TCR beta VDJ and CDR3 profiles were obtained. TCRdb reanalysed the reads using MiXCR and keeps one entry per CDR3 protein. The sample holds 150,000 to 200,000 distinct CDR3 sequences; less than 60% are singletons and the top ten take approximately 3%. Those patients picked for sequencing had displayed CD8+CD57+ cell expansion on flow cytometry. The sample consisted of sorted CD4+, CD8+, or CD8+CD57+ T cells (not recorded which) from PBMCs. The receptors originated from a human donor with aplastic anemia.

The J gene is TRBJ2-1, the V gene TRBV24-1, with 12 bases matching TRBD2. The junction had 6 bases not matched to a gene; V was cut back by 3 bases and J by 4 bases. The CDR3 is 17 amino acids. Germline lookup yields CDR1 KGHDR and CDR2 SFDVKD. The CDR3 sequence is CATSDRTGLAGYNEQFF. The CDR3 DNA is TGTGCCACCAGTGATCGAACCGGACTAGCGGGGTACAATGAGCAGTTCTTC.

CDR3 sequence reads: CSAGGGLGGYTF. The CDR3 DNA reads TGCAGTGCTGGGGGGGGCTTGGGAGGCTACACCTTC. The chain employs TRBV20-1 and TRBJ1-2; D may be TRBD1 (6 bases). V was shortened by 5 bases and J by 8 bases, with 15 bases between the two germline ends. Per the germline V gene, CDR1 is DFQATT and CDR2 is SNEGSKA (reference sequence). The CDR3 is 12 amino acids.

The sample holds many counts of this clonotype. The chain employs TRBV7-6 and TRBJ2-6; no clear D gene. This CDR3 has 15 residues. V lost 5 bases and J lost 4, with 12 bases in between. CDR1 is SGHVS and CDR2 is FNYEAQ in the germline V gene. Here the CDR3 reads CASSQVGVGANVLTF. CDR3 nucleotide sequence: TGTGCCAGCAGCCAGGTTGGGGTCGGGGCCAACGTCCTGACTTTC.

The chain combines TRBV13 with TRBJ2-7; D is possibly TRBD1 (5 bases). The CDR3 spans 13 residues. Deletions cut 5 bases from V and 6 bases from J, with 14 bases between. Looked up from germline, CDR1 is PRHDT and CDR2 is FYEKMQ (reference sequence). This CDR3 is CASSPSRGREQYF. CDR3 bases: TGTGCCAGCAGCCCCAGTAGGGGTCGCGAGCAGTACTTC.

Concerning this clonotype: One base away lies a much larger clone, so this may be a sequencing read error. CDR3 coding DNA: TGTGCCAACACTTCGGCCTATAGCAATCAGCCCCAGCATTTT. The encoded protein is CANTSAYSNQPQHF. The genes are TRBV6-5 and TRBJ1-5; unclear D gene. Germline CDR1 reads MNHEY; CDR2 reads SVGAGI. V was shortened by 10 bases and J by 0 bases, with 13 bases between the two germline ends. The CDR3 contains 14 residues.